This T cell receptor beta chain was sequenced in a study of graft-versus-host responses after intestinal transplantation. Study-level information: Grafts were multivisceral, liver-intestinal, or isolated intestinal.

Looked up from germline, CDR1 is SGHRS and CDR2 is YFSETQ. The CDR3 runs to 12 residues. V lost 0 bases to trimming and J lost 4 bases, with 5 bases between them. Assay used: immunoSEQ multiplex PCR; TCRdb lists only in-frame clones, some missing. This sample has about 120,000 clones, with around nine tenths found just once. Notes on this clone: The target antigen is unknown. This sample includes further DNA sequences coding for the same CDR3.

Study-wide results and limits: Declining HvG levels early post-transplant were linked to peak circulating GvH clone levels. In patients with graft-donor T cell macrochimerism, allograft graft-versus-host to host-versus-graft clonal ratios were high. Recipient-marrow GvH clones were detected, some having first appeared in ileum or blood.

Sequencing used unstimulated CD4+ T cells sorted from spleen or lymph node cells, obtained before transplant. The TCR was taken from a human donor who was the organ donor for an intestinal transplant. The V gene is TRBV5-1, the J gene TRBJ2-7, with a possible D match to TRBD2 (5 bases). This CDR3 reads CASSLGGYEQYF. The CDR3 DNA reads TGCGCCAGCAGCTTGGGCGGGTACGAGCAGTACTTC.